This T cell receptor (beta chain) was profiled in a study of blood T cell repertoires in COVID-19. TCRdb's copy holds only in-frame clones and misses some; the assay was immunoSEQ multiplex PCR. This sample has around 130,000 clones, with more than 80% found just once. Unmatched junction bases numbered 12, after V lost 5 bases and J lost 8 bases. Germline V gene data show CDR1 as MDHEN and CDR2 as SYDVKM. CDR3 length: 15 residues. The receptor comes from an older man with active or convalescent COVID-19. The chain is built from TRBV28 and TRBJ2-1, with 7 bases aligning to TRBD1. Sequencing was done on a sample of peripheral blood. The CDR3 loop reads CASSPPTGLGHEQFF. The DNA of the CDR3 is TGTGCCAGCAGTCCGCCGACAGGGTTAGGGCATGAGCAGTTCTTC.